This TCR beta chain was obtained from a study of cytotoxic CD8 clonotypes in ibrutinib-treated CLL. Study in general: Partial responses numbered approximately 24 and complete responses 2; after a median about 62 months, roughly 14 stayed remitted and some twelve progressed. Samples yielded averages of hundreds of thousands of productive templates and about 100,000 productive rearrangements. Study-level results: Public clonotypes proved infrequent, and on treatment they shrank or remained steady.

Germline assignment: CDR1 MDHEN and CDR2 SYDVKM. The V and J ends lost 2 bases and 9 bases respectively, with 11 bases between them. The CDR3 consists of 13 residues. A note on this clone: The antigen is not known.

The protocol was immunoSEQ multiplex PCR, while the TCRdb copy is restricted to in-frame clones and leaves out a portion. The profile shows 150,000 to 200,000 clones, 84% of them singletons. The sequencing used PBMCs, collected after 24 months of ibrutinib treatment. This receptor was obtained from a human donor with chronic lymphocytic leukemia. This chain joins TRBV28 and TRBJ1-5; D unclear. The CDR3 loop is CASSLTPRRPQHF. Here the CDR3 DNA reads TGTGCCAGCAGTTTAACCCCCAGACGGCCCCAGCATTTT.